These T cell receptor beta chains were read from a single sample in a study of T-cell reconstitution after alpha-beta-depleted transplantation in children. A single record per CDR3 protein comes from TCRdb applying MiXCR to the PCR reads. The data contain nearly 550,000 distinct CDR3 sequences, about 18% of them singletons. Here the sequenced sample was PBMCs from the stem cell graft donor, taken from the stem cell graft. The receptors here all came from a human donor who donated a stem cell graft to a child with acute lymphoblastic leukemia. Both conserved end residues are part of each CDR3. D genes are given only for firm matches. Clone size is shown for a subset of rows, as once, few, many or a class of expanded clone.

TGTGCCAGCAGCCGGTTGGGGGGGCTTGACGAGCAGTACTTC,CASSRLGGLDEQYF,NA,NA,TRBV9,TRBJ2-7
TGTGCCAGTAGTTTGGACAGGGCGGGGCATCAGCCCCAGCATTTT,CASSLDRAGHQPQHF,TRBD1,NA,TRBV28,TRBJ1-5
TGTGCCAGCGGCTTAGCAGAAGATACGCAGTATTTT,CASGLAEDTQYF,NA,NA,TRBV7-6,TRBJ2-3
TGTGCCAGCAGCTCGAACCCAGTCTCCTACAATGAGCAGTTCTTC,CASSSNPVSYNEQFF,NA,few,TRBV7-3,TRBJ2-1
TGTGCCAGCAGCATGGGACAGGGGCCTTCCTACGAGCAGTACTTC,CASSMGQGPSYEQYF,TRBD1,NA,TRBV7-9,TRBJ2-7
TGCGCCAGCAGCCCAACCTCACTAGCGGGGTCCACAGATACGCAGTATTTT,CASSPTSLAGSTDTQYF,TRBD2,NA,TRBV5-1,TRBJ2-3
TGTGCCAGTAGAGAATCGGGGGCGACCTACAATGAGCAGTTCTTC,CASRESGATYNEQFF,NA,few,TRBV19,TRBJ2-1
TGCAGTGCTAGCGGGACTAGCGGGATTCCCCTTACTTACGAGCAGTACTTC,CSASGTSGIPLTYEQYF,TRBD2,NA,TRBV20-1,TRBJ2-7
TGTGCCAGTAGCTCCGCGGACAGGGGCAACCAAGAGACCCAGTACTTC,CASSSADRGNQETQYF,TRBD1,few,TRBV7-3,TRBJ2-5
TGTGCCAGTACCAAAGCGTACGGGAGGTCTGAAGCTTTCTTT,CASTKAYGRSEAFF,NA,NA,TRBV6-1,TRBJ1-1
TGTGCCAGCAGCGGCGGGGTTAATACGCAGTATTTT,CASSGGVNTQYF,NA,once,TRBV5-5,TRBJ2-3
TGTGCCAGCAGCTCCTGGACTAGCGGAACCACAGATACGCAGTATTTT,CASSSWTSGTTDTQYF,TRBD2,NA,TRBV11-2,TRBJ2-3
TGTGCCAGCAGACGAGGGAGCGCCTACAATGAGCAGTTCTTC,CASRRGSAYNEQFF,NA,NA,TRBV7-9,TRBJ2-1
TGCGCCAGCAGCTTGGCACCGGCACTAACTATCGGCTACACCTTC,CASSLAPALTIGYTF,NA,few,TRBV5-1,TRBJ1-2
TGCAGTGCTAGAGATCATTCAAGCGGGAGGGCCGGGAGGAAGACCCAGTACTTC,CSARDHSSGRAGRKTQYF,TRBD2,NA,TRBV20-1,TRBJ2-5
TGTGCCAGCAGTGAAAGTTTGTGGGGTCGGCAGGAAGATACGCAGTATTTT,CASSESLWGRQEDTQYF,NA,NA,TRBV6-1,TRBJ2-3
TGTGCCAGCAGTTTAGCGCAAGGGTACCAAGAGACCCAGTACTTC,CASSLAQGYQETQYF,NA,few,TRBV12-3/TRBV12-4,TRBJ2-5
TGTGCCAGCAGTTACACCAAGCGGGGACGCTCGAACACTGAAGCTTTCTTT,CASSYTKRGRSNTEAFF,NA,NA,TRBV6-5,TRBJ1-1
TGCGCCAGCAGCTTGGAAGCCGGGACAGCCCAAGGCACCTTC,CASSLEAGTAQGTF,TRBD1,NA,TRBV5-1,TRBJ1-2
TGTGCCAGCAGCTTAATACAGGGAGGATCACCCCTCCACTTT,CASSLIQGGSPLHF,NA,NA,TRBV7-3,TRBJ1-6
TGTGCCAGCAGTTTTCCCGGGACTAGCGGGAGGCCAGAAGAGACCCAGTACTTC,CASSFPGTSGRPEETQYF,TRBD2,few,TRBV27,TRBJ2-5
TGTGCCAGCAGCCAAGACCGTGGGGTAATAACTGAAGCTTTCTTT,CASSQDRGVITEAFF,NA,NA,TRBV3-1,TRBJ1-1
TGCGCCAGCAGCTTGGCCGGGTCGGGAGTCCAGGAGACCCAGTACTTC,CASSLAGSGVQETQYF,NA,few,TRBV5-1,TRBJ2-5
TGCGCCAGCAGCCAAGATGGGCGGGAGGGCTCCTACGAGCAGTACTTC,CASSQDGREGSYEQYF,TRBD2,NA,TRBV4-1,TRBJ2-7
TGCGCCAGCAGCTCCCTAGCCGCATCCTCTGCGGCCAACGTCCTGACTTTC,CASSSLAASSAANVLTF,NA,NA,TRBV5-1,TRBJ2-6
TGCAGCGCCTTGACAGGGATCAGGGATCAGCCCCAGCATTTT,CSALTGIRDQPQHF,TRBD1,NA,TRBV29-1,TRBJ1-5
TGTGCCAGCAGCCTGGGACAGGATAACTATGGCTACACCTTC,CASSLGQDNYGYTF,TRBD1,NA,TRBV5-5,TRBJ1-2
TGTGCCATCAGTGAGTCCGGTCAGGGAACCTACAATGAGCAGTTCTTC,CAISESGQGTYNEQFF,NA,many,TRBV10-3,TRBJ2-1
TGTGCCAGCAGTTCTACAGAGAGCACTGAAGCTTTCTTT,CASSSTESTEAFF,NA,NA,TRBV6-5,TRBJ1-1
TGCAGTGCTAGAGTTCCCGCGACTAGCGGCTACGAGCAGTACTTC,CSARVPATSGYEQYF,TRBD2,NA,TRBV20-1,TRBJ2-7
TGTGCCAGCAGCCCCAGCCAGCGGGAGTGGTACGAGCAGTACTTC,CASSPSQREWYEQYF,TRBD2,few,TRBV9,TRBJ2-7
TGCGCCAGCAGCTTAACAGAGAACTATGGCTACACCTTC,CASSLTENYGYTF,NA,many,TRBV5-1,TRBJ1-2
TGTGCCAGCAGTGGGATGGGACTAGCGGGAGTATCTTCCTACGAGCAGTACTTC,CASSGMGLAGVSSYEQYF,TRBD2,few,TRBV6-1,TRBJ2-7